This T cell receptor beta chain derives from a study of blood T cells in healthy people across ages (dated by TCRdb to between 2015 and 2016). Some background on the complete study: In model experiments, template switching captured about one uniquely barcoded TCR beta cDNA molecule for every two T cells. To avoid experimental bias, donors of different ages were distributed randomly across sequencing lanes. The study measured age-related changes in TCR beta repertoire diversity using deep sequencing normalized with unique cDNA molecular identifiers. Two additional independent replicas of 1 million unique cDNA reads from the same blood draw were analyzed for two donors (one aged 18 to 30 and one aged 80 or older). Donors were grouped into four age groups: young (average about 15 years), middle-aged (roughly 40), aged (around 60) and long-lived (roughly 80).

The library was obtained by 5' RACE. For sequencing, an Illumina HiSeq 2500 was employed. A second PCR of about 7 to 12 cycles was run with a J-beta primer mix and a sample-barcoded 5' primer. A template-switch 5' adaptor carrying 12 random nucleotides introduced a unique molecular identifier onto each TCR beta cDNA molecule. Each sample yielded at least 3 million CDR3-containing paired-end reads. First-strand cDNA was synthesized from all RNA with the Mint cDNA synthesis kit, primed by a TRBC-specific oligonucleotide. Following uracil-DNA glycosylase treatment, a first 18-cycle PCR with universal primers M1SS and BC2_uni_R was performed on all cDNA. In the source study's methods: Each sample was normalized by randomly selecting 1 million high-quality reads, each carrying a distinct molecular identifier. Reads with shared molecular identifiers were discarded instead of being binned into consensus sequences. CDR3 identification, clonotype clustering and error correction used MiTCR with a Q25 quality threshold and the strictest error-elimination algorithm. A nonparametric unseen species model with Euler transformation was used to estimate a lower bound on total TCR beta diversity. The raw public reads went through TCRdb reprocessing: fastp at Q25, MiXCR clone calling, in-frame beta chains kept. When rows share a CDR3 protein, they turn into one entry using the most common DNA and genes. The V and J calls reflect TCRdb's pipeline rather than the authors' work. For this sample there are some 1 million distinct CDR3 sequences; over 35% appear just once. In total, the top ten clones hold 15% to 20% of the sample.

Comments on this clonotype: The target of this receptor is not known. No clone much larger than this one lies a single base away; base qualities are absent.

The donors were 40 or so Caucasian individuals from Russia, aged roughly 6 to 90 years, who were systemically healthy. Each donor gave 8.5 to 10 milliliters of peripheral blood, collected into EDTA-treated Vacutainer tubes. Ficoll-Paque density-gradient centrifugation was used to isolate PBMCs, with at least 7 million per sample. Trizol reagent was used to extract total RNA from the PBMCs, yielding at least 5 micrograms per sample. Naive CD45RAhigh/CD27high T cell percentages were measured by flow cytometry on a PBMC aliquot from every donor. The paper's findings and limits, for the study overall: Estimates of total diversity based on one million sequenced T cells were regarded as lower bounds and as underestimates. Because profiling used bulk unsorted PBMCs, naive and antigen-experienced compartments could not be compared conclusively. Because donor CMV infection status was unknown, age-related changes in expanded clonotypes were potentially confounded. The percentage of naive T cells measured by flow cytometry correlated strongly with observed TCR beta diversity. Observed TCR beta diversity per million T cells fell roughly linearly with age, and a significant reduction was already apparent by age around 40. Compared with the aged group, the long-lived group had more naive CD4+ T cells, fewer expanded clones and increased TCR diversity, a pattern suggesting age selection.

From its cysteine to its phenylalanine, the CDR3 spans 14 amino acids. The CDR3 DNA has 42 bases and is translated from base 1. Looking up the germline V gene yields CDR1 SQVTM and CDR2 ANQGSEA. Trimming costs V 1 base and J 4 bases, and their ends lie 11 bases apart. The specimen was blood. The V gene is TRBV29-1 and the J gene is TRBJ2-1; a confident D gene designation cannot be given. The TCR was taken from a woman in her sixties or seventies in good health. The nucleotides are TGCAGCGTTGAAGGAACGACTGGATACAATGAGCAGTTCTTC. This is translated as CSVEGTTGYNEQFF.